This entry features one TCR beta chain sequence. V shed 6 bases and J shed 1 base, with 15 bases lying between them. The CDR3 totals 15 residues. Germline loops: CDR1 SGDLS, CDR2 YYNGEE. The data derive from a study of blood T cells in healthy people across ages. PCR was performed a second time for about 6 to 11 cycles using a sample-barcoded 5' primer and a J-beta primer mix. Using its own MiXCR run on the 5' RACE reads, TCRdb lists one record per CDR3 protein. The table includes around 1,700,000 distinct CDR3 sequences, roughly 27% detected once. The chain employs TRBV9 and TRBJ2-3; no clear D gene. This TCR was sampled from a woman aged 25 to 39 in good health. Sequenced sample: blood. The CDR3 DNA sequence: TGTGCCAGCACCCACTCCAGAGAGGGCACAGATACGCAGTATTTT. Protein sequence: CASTHSREGTDTQYF.